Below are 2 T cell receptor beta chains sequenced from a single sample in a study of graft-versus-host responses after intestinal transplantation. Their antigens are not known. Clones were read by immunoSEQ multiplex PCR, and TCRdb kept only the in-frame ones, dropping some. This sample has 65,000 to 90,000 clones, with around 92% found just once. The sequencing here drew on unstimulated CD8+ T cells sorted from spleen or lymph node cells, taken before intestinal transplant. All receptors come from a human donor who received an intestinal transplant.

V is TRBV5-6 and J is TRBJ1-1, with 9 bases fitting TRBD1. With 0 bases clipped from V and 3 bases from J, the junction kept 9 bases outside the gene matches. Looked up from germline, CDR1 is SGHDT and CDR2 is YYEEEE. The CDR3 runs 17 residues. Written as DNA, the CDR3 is TGTGCCAGCAGCTTGGGGTTTATGACAGGGGGGGACACTGAAGCTTTCTTT. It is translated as CASSLGFMTGGDTEAFF.

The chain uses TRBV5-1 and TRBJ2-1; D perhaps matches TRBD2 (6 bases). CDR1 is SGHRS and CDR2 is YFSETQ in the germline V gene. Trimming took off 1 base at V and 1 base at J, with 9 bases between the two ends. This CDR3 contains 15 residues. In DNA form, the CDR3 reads TGCGCCAGCAGCTTGTTAGCGGAGTCCTACAATGAGCAGTTCTTC. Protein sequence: CASSLLAESYNEQFF.